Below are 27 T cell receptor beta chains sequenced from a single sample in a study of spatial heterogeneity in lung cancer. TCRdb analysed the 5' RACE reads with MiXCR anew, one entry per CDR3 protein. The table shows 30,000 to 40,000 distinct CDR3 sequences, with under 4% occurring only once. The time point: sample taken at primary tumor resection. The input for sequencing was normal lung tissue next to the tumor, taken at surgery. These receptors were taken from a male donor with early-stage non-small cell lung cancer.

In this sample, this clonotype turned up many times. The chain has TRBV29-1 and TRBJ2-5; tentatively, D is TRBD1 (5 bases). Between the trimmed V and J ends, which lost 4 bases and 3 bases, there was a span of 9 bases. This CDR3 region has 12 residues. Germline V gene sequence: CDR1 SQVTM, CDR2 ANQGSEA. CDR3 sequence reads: CSVAGWEETQYF. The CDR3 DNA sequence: TGCAGCGTTGCAGGGTGGGAAGAGACCCAGTACTTC.

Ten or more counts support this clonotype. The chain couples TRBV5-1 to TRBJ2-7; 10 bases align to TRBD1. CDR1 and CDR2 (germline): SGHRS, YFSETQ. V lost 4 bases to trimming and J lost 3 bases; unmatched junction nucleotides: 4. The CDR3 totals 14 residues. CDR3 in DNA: TGCGCCAGCAGCCGACAGGGGGCCTACTACGAGCAGTACTTC. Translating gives CASSRQGAYYEQYF.

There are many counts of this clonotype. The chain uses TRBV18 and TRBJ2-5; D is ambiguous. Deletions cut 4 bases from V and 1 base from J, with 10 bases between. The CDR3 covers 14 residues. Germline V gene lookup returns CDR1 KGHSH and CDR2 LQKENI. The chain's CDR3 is CASSLMGRQETQYF. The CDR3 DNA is TGTGCCAGCTCACTCATGGGCCGCCAAGAGACCCAGTACTTC.

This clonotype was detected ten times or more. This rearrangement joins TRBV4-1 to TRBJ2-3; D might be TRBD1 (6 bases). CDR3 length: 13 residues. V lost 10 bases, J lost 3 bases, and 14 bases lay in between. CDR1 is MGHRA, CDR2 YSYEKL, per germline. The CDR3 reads CATSLGQTDTQYF. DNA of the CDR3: TGCGCCACCTCCCTTGGACAGACAGATACGCAGTATTTT.

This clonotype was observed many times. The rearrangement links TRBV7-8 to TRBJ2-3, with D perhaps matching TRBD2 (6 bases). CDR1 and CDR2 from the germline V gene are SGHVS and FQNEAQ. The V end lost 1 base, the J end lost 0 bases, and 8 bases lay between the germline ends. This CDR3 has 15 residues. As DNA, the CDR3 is TGTGCCAGCAGCTTAGGAGGGACTAGCACAGATACGCAGTATTTT. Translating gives CASSLGGTSTDTQYF.

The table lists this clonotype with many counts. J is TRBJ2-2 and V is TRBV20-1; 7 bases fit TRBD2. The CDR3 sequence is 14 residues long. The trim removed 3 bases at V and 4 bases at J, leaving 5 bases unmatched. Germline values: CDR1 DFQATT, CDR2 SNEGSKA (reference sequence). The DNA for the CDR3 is TGCAGTGCTAGGCGCGGGAGAGCCACCGGGGAGCTGTTTTTT. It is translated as CSARRGRATGELFF.

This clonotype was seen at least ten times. CDR3 in DNA: TGTGCCAGCAAGACCTCTATGAACACTGAAGCTTTCTTT. It specifies CASKTSMNTEAFF. The chain links TRBV2 to TRBJ1-1; D call uncertain. Per germline, CDR1 SNHLY and CDR2 FYNNEI. Deletions cut 7 bases from V and 0 bases from J, with 9 bases between. The CDR3 has 13 amino acids.

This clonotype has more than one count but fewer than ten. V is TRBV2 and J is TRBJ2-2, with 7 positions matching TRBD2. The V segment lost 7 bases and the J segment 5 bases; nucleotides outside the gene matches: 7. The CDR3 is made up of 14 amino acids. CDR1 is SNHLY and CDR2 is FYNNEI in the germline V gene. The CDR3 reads CASMGGGRTGELFF. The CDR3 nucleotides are TGTGCCAGCATGGGAGGCGGGAGAACCGGGGAGCTGTTTTTT.

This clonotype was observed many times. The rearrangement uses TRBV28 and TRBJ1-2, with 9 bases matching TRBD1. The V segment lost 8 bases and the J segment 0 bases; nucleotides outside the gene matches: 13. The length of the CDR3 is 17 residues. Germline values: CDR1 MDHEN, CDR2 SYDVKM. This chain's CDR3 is CASLNRDRALSNYGYTF. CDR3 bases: TGTGCCAGCCTGAACCGGGACAGGGCACTTTCTAACTATGGCTACACCTTC.

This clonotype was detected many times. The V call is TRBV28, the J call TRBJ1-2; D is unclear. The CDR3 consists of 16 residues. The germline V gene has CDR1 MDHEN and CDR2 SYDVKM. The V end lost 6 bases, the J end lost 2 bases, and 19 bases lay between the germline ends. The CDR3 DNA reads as TGTGCCAGCAGAGACCCCGTAGGATACCCAAACTATGGCTACACCTTC. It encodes CASRDPVGYPNYGYTF.

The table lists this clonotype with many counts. CDR3 sequence reads: CASSSLAVPTGELFF. CDR3 in DNA: TGTGCCAGCAGCTCTCTAGCGGTACCCACCGGGGAGCTGTTTTTT. The chain employs TRBV7-2 and TRBJ2-2; TRBD2 matches at 7 bases. The CDR3 contains 15 residues. Germline lookup yields CDR1 SGHTA and CDR2 FQGNSA. The trim removed 4 bases at V and 4 bases at J, leaving 6 bases unmatched.

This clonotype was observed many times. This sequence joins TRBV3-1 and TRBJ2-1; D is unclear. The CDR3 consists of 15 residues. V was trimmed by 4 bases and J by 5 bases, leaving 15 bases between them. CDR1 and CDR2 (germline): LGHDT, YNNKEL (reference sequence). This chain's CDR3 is CASSRSALSHNEQFF. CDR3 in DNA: TGTGCCAGCAGCCGTTCAGCCCTTTCCCACAATGAGCAGTTCTTC.

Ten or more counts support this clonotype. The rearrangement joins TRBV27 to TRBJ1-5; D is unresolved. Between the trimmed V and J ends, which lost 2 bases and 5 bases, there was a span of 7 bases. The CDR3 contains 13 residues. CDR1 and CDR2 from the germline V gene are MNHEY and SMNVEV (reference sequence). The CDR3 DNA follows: TGTGCCAGCAGTTTAAACGGGGATCAGCCCCAGCATTTT. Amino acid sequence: CASSLNGDQPQHF.

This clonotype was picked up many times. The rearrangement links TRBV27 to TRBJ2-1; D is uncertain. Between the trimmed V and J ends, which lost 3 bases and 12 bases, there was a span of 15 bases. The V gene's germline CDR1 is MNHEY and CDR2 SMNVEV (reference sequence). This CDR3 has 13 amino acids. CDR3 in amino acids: CASSFTWTQRQFF. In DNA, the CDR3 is TGTGCCAGCAGTTTCACCTGGACCCAAAGGCAGTTCTTC.

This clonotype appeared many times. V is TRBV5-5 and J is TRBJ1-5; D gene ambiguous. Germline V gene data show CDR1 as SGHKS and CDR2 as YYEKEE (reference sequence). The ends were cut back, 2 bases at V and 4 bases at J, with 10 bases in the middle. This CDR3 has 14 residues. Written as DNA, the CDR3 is TGTGCCAGCAGCTTAGGAGGGATTAATCAGCCCCAGCATTTT. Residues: CASSLGGINQPQHF.

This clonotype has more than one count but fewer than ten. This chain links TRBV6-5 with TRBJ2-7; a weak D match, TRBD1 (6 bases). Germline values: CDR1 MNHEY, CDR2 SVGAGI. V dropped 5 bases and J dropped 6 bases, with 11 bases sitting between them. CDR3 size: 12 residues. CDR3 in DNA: TGTGCCAGCAGTAGAAGGGGGTCCGAGCAGTACTTC. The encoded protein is CASSRRGSEQYF.

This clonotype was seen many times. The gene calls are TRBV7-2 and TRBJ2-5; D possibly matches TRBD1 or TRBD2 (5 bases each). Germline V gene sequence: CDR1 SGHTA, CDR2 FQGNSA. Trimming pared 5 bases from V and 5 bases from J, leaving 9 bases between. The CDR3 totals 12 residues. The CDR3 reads CASSLGDETQYF. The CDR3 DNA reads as TGTGCCAGCAGCCTAGGGGACGAGACCCAGTACTTC.

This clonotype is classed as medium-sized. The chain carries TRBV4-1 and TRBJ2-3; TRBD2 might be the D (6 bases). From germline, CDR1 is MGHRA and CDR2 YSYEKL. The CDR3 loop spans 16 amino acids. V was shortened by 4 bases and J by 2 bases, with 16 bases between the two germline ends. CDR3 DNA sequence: TGCGCCAGCAGCCCTCTTCCGGGCGGGGCCACAGATACGCAGTATTTT. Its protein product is CASSPLPGGATDTQYF.

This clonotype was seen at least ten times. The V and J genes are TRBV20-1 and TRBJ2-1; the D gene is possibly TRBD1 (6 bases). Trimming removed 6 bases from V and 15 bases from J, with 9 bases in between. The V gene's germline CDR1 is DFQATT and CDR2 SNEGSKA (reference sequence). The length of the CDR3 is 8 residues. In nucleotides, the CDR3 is TGCAGTGCGCAAGGGGGGTTCTTC. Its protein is CSAQGGFF.

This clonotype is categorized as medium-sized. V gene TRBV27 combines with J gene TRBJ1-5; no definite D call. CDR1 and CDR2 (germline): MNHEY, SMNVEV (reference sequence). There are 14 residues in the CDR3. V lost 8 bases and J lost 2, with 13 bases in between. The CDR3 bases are TGTGCCAGCGCCAGTGTCAGTGGCAATCAGCCCCAGCATTTT. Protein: CASASVSGNQPQHF.

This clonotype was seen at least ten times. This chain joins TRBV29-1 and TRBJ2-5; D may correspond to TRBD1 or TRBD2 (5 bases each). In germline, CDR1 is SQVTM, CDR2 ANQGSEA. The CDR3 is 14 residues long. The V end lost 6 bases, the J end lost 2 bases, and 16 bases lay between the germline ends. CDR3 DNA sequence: TGCAGCGTCGAGGGGTCATGGCAACAAGAGACCCAGTACTTC. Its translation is CSVEGSWQQETQYF. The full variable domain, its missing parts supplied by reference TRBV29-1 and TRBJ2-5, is SAVISQKPSRDICQRGTSLTIQCQVDSQVTMMFWYRQQPGQSLTLIATANQGSEATYESGFVIDKFPISRPNLTFSTLTVSNMSPEDSSIYLCSVEGSWQQETQYFGPGTRLLVL.

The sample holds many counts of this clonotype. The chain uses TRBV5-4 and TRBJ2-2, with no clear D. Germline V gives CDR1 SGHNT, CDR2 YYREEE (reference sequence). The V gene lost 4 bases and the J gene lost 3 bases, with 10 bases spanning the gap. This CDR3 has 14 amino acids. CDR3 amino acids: CASSPPSYTGELFF. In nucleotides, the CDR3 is TGTGCCAGCAGCCCGCCGAGCTACACCGGGGAGCTGTTTTTT.

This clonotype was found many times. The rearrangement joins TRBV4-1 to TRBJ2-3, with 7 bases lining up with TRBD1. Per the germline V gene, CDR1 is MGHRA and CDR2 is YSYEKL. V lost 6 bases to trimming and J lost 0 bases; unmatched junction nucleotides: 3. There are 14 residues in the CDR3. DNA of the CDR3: TGCGCCAGCAGGCTGGACAGGAGCACAGATACGCAGTATTTT. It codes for CASRLDRSTDTQYF.

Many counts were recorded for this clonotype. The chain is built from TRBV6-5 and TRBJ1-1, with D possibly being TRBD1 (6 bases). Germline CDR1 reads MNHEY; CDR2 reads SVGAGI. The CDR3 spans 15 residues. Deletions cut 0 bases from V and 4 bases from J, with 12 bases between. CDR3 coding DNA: TGTGCCAGCAGTTACTCGATGGGGGCCGCCACTGAAGCTTTCTTT. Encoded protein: CASSYSMGAATEAFF.

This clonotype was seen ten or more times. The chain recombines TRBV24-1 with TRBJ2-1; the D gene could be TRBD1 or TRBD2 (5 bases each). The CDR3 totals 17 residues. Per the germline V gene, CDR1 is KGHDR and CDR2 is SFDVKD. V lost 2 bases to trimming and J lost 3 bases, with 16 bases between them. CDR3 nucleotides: TGTGCCACCAGTGATTACCAGACGGGACCGAACTACAATGAGCAGTTCTTC. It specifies CATSDYQTGPNYNEQFF.

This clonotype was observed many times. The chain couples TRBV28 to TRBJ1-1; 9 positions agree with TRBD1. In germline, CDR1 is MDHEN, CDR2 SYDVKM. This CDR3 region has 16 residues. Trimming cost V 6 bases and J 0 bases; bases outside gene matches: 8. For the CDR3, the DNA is TGTGCCAGCAGCCCGGACAGGGGCACTATGAACACTGAAGCTTTCTTT. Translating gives CASSPDRGTMNTEAFF. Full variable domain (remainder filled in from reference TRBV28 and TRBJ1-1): DVKVTQSSRYLVKRTGEKVFLECVQDMDHENMFWYRQDPGLGLRLIYFSYDVKMKEKGDIPEGYSVSREKKERFSLILESASTNQTSMYLCASSPDRGTMNTEAFFGQGTRLTVV.

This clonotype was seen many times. This CDR3 reads CASSSQGNQPQHF. The CDR3 DNA reads as TGTGCCAGCAGCTCACAGGGGAATCAGCCCCAGCATTTT. The V call is TRBV7-2, the J call TRBJ1-5; 7 bases agree with TRBD1. V trimming: 4 bases; J trimming: 4 bases; junction bases outside the gene matches: 1. This CDR3 has 13 amino acids. Germline V CDR1 and CDR2: SGHTA, FQGNSA.